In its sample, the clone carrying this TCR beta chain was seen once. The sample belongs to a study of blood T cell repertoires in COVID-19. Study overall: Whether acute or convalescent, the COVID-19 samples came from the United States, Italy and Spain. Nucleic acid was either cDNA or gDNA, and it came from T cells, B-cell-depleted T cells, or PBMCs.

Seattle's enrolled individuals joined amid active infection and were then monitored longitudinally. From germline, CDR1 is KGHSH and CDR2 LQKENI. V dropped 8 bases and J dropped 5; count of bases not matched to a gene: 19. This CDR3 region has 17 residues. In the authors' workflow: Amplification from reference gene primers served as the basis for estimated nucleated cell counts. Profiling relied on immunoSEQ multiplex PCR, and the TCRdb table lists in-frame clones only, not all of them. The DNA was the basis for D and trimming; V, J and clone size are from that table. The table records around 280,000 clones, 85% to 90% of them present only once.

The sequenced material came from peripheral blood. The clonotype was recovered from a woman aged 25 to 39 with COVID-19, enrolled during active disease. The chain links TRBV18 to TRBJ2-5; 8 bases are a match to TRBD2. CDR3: CASASLAAHNSAETQYF. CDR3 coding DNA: TGTGCCAGCGCCTCACTAGCGGCCCACAACTCGGCCGAGACCCAGTACTTC.